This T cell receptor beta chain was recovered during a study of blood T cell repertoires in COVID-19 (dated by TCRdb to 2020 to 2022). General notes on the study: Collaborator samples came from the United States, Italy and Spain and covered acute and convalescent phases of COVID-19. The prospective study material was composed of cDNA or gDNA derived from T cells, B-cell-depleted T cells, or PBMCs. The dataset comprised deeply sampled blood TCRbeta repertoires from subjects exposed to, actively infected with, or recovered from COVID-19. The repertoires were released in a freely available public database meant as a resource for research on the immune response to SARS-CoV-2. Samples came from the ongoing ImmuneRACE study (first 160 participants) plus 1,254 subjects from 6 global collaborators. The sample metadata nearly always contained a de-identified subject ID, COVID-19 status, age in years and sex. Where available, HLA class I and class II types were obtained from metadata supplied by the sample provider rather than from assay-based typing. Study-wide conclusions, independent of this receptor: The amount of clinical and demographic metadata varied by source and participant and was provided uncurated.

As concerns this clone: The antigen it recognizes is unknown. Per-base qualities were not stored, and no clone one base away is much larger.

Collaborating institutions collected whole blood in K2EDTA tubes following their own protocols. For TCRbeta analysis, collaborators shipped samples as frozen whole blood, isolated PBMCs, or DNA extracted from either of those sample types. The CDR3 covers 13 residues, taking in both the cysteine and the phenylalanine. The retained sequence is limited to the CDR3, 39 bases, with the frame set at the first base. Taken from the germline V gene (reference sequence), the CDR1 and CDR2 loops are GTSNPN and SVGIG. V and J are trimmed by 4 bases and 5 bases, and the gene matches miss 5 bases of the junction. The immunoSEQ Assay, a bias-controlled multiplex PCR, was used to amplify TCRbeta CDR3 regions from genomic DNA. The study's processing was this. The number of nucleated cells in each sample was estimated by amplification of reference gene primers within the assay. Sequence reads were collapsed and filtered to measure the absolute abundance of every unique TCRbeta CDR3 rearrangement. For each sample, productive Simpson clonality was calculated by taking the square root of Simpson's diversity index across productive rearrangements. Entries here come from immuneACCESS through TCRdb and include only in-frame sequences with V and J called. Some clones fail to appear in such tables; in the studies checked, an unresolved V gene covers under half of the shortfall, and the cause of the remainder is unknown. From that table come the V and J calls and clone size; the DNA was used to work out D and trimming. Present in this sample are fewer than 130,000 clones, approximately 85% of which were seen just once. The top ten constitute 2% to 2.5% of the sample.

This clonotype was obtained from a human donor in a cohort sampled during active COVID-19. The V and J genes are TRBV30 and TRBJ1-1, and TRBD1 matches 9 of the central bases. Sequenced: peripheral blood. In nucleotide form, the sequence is TGTGCCTGGAACATACAGGGGGCGACTGAAGCTTTCTTT. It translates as CAWNIQGATEAFF. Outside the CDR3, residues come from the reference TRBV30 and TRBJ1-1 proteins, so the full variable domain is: SQTIHQWPATLVQPVGSPLSLECTVEGTSNPNLYWYRQAAGRGLQLLFYSVGIGQISSEVPQNLSASRPQDRQFILSSKKLLLSDSGFYLCAWNIQGATEAFFGQGTRLTVV.